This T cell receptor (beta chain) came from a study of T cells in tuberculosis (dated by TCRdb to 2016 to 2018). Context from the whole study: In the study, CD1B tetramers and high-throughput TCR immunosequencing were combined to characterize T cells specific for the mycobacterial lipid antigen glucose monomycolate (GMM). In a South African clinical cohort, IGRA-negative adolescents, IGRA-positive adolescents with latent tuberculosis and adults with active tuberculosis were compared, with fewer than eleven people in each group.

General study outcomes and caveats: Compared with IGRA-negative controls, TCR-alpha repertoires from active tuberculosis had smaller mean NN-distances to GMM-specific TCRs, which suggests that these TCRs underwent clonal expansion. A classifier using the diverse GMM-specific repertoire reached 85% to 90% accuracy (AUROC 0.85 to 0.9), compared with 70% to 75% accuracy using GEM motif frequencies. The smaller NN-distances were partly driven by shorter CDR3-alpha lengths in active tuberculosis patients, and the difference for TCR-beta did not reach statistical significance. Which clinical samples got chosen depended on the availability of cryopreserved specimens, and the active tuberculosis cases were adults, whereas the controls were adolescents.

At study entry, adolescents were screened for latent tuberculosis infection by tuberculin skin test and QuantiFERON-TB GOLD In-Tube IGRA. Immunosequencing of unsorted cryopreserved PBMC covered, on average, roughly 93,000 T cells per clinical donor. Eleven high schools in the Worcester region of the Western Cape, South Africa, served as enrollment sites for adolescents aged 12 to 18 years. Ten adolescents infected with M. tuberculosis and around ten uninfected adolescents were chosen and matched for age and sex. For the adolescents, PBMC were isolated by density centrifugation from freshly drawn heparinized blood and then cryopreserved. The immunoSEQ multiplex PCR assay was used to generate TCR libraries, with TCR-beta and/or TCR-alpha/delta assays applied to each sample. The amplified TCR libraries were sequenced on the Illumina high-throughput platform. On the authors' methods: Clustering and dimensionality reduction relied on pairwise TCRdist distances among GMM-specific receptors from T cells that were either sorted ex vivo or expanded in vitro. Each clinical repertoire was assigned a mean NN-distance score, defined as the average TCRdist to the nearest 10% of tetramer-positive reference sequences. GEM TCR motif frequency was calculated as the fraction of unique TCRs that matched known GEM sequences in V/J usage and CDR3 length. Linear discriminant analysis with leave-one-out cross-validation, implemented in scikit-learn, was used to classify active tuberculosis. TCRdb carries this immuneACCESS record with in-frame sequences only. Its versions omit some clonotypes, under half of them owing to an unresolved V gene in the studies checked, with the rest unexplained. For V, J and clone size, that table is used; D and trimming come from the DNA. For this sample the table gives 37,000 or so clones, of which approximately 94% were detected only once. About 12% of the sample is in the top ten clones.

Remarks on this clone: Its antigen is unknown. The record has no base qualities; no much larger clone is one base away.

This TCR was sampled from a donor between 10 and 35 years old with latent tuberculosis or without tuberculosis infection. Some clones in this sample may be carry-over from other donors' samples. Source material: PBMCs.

DNA sequence: TGCGCCAGCAGCACATACAGGGGAGTGGACAATGAGCAGTTCTTC. Translated, it gives CASSTYRGVDNEQFF. The rearranged chain carries TRBV10-1 and TRBJ2-1, with 7 bases in between that match TRBD1. Including the terminal cysteine and phenylalanine, the CDR3 comprises 15 residues. Only the CDR3 portion is preserved as DNA: 45 bases, with reading frame beginning at the first base. CDR1 and CDR2, looked up from the germline V gene (reference sequence), are WNHNN and SYGVQD. After removal of 6 bases from V and 5 bases from J, the junction retains 10 bases not matched to a gene.